This entry describes one T cell receptor (beta chain). The antigen remains unidentified. These data belong to a study of T cell responses to AZD1222 COVID-19 vaccine. General observations from the study: Targets within unmutated variant regions were reportedly found for nearly half of spike-specific TCRs. It was only after the peak T cell response that any repertoires were sampled. A rise in Spike-specific TCR breadth and depth followed two AZD1222 doses. With dominance at 160-218 and 743-854, vaccine-associated CD4 TCRs spanned spike.

The method was immunoSEQ multiplex PCR; TCRdb's version includes in-frame clones alone and lacks a portion of them. In the table there are about 150,000 clones, 90% to 95% of which are singletons. V dropped 0 bases and J dropped 3 bases, with 19 bases sitting between them. The CDR3 totals 17 residues. In germline, CDR1 is SGHDT, CDR2 YYEEEE. Sequenced here: peripheral blood, sampled 28 days after the second AZD1222 dose. V is TRBV5-6 and J is TRBJ2-7; D possibly matches TRBD1 or TRBD2 (5 bases each). The receptor comes from an adult who received the AZD1222 COVID-19 vaccine. In DNA, the CDR3 is TGTGCCAGCAGCTTGGGGCCGGTGTCGGGGCGACTCTACGAGCAGTACTTC. Its translation: CASSLGPVSGRLYEQYF.